Reported below is one TCR beta chain. Its antigen is unknown. The sample originates from a study of T cell repertoires in cytomegalovirus infection. Overall study: TCR beta signatures that were public indicated CMV infection and matching HLA type.

V lost 7 bases and J 6 bases, leaving 9 bases between the germline ends. The CDR3 spans 12 residues. The germline gives CDR1 SEHNR, CDR2 FQNEAQ (reference sequence). TCRdb independently ran MiXCR on the reads; one entry per CDR3 protein. The sample yields some 700,000 distinct CDR3 sequences, roughly a third seen once. Study-level findings and limits: Cumulative frequency (of public TCR beta family members) identified carriers of CMV plus the relevant HLA. HLA-C-restricted, CMV-specific TCR beta clonotypes were dominant ex vivo.

Sample: PBMCs. The clonotype comes from a human donor in good health (CMV status not recorded). Some clones in this sample may be carry-over from other donors' samples. The chain combines TRBV7-9 with TRBJ2-2; maybe TRBD2 (5 bases). CDR3: CASTNGAGELFF. In nucleotides, the CDR3 is TGTGCCAGCACGAACGGGGCCGGGGAGCTGTTTTTT.